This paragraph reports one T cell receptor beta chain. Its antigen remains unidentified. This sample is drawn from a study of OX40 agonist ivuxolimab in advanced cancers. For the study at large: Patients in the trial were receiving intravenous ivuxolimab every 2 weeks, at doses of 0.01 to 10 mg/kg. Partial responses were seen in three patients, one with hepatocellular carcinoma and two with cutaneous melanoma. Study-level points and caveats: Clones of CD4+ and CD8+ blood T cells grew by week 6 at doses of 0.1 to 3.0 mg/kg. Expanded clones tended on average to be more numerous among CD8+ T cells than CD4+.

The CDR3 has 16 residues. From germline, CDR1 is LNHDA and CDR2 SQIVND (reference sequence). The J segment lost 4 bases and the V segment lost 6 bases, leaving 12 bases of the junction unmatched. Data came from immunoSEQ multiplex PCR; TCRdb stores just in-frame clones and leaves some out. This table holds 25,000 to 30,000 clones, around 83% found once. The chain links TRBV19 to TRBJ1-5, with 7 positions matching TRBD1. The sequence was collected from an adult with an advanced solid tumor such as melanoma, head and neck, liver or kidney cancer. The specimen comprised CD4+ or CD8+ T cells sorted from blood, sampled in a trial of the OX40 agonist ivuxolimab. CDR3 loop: CASSLPGQRFNQPQHF. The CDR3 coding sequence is TGTGCCAGTAGCCTCCCGGGACAGAGGTTTAATCAGCCCCAGCATTTT.